This T cell receptor beta chain was retrieved from a study of T cell changes during pregnancy in multiple sclerosis. The table came from immunoSEQ multiplex PCR; TCRdb's copy has only in-frame clones and leaves some out. This table holds tens of thousands of clones, roughly nine tenths found once. In germline, CDR1 is MNHNS, CDR2 SASEGT. The CDR3 has 13 amino acids. V lost 6 bases and J lost 0, with 9 bases in between. Sequenced material: peripheral blood, taken before pregnancy. The TCR was taken from a female donor with multiple sclerosis, enrolled in a pregnancy study. The rearrangement uses TRBV6-1 and TRBJ2-7; D gene uncertain. The CDR3 region is CASRPMSSYEQYF. CDR3 DNA sequence: TGTGCCAGCAGACCGATGAGCTCCTACGAGCAGTACTTC.